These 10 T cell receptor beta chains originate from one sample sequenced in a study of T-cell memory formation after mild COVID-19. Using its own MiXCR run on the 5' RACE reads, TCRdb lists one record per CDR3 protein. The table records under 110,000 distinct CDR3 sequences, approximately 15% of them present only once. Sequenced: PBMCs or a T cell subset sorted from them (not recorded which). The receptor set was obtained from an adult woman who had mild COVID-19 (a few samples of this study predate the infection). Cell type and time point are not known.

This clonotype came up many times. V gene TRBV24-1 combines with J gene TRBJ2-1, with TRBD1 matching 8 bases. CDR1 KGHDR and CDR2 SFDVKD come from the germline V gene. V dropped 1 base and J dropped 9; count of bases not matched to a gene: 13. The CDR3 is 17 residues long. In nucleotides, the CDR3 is TGTGCCACCAGTGATTTTCCGACTGACAGGGGAGTGGGTGAGCAGTTCTTC. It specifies CATSDFPTDRGVGEQFF.

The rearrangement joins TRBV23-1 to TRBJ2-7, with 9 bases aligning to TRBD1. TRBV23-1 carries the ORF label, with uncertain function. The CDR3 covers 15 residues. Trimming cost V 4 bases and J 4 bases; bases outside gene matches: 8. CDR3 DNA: TGCGCCAGCAGTCGATGGACAGGGGTCAAATACGAGCAGTACTTC. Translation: CASSRWTGVKYEQYF.

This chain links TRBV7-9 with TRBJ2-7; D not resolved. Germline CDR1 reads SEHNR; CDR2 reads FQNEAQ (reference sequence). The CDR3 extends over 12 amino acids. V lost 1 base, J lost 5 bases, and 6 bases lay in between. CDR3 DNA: TGTGCCAGCAGCTTAGATCAGGACGAGCAGTACTTC. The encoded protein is CASSLDQDEQYF.

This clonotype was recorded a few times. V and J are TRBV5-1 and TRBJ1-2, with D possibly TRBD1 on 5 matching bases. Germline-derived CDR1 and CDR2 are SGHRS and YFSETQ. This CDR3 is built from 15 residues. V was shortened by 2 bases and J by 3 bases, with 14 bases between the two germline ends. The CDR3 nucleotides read TGCGCCAGCAGCTTCTACGGGGCGGAGGACTATGGCTACACCTTC. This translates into CASSFYGAEDYGYTF.

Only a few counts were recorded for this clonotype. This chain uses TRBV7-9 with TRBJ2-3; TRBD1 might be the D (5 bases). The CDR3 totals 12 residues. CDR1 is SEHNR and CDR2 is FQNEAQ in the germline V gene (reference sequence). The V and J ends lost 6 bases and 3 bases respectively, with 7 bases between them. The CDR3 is CASSRQTDTQYF. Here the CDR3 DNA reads TGTGCCAGCAGTAGACAGACAGATACGCAGTATTTT.

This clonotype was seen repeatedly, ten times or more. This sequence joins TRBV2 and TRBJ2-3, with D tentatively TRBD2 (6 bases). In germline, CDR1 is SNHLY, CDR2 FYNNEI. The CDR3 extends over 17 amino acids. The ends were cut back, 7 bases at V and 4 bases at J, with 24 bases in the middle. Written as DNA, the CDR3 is TGTGCCAGCACCGAAGGGTATGGCTCGGGGGAGCCAGATACGCAGTATTTT. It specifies CASTEGYGSGEPDTQYF.

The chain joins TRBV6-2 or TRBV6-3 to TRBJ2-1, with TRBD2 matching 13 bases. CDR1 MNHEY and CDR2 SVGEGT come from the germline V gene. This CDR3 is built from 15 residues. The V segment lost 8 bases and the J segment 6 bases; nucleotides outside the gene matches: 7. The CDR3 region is CASHDGLAGANEQFF. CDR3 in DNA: TGTGCCAGCCACGATGGACTAGCGGGAGCCAATGAGCAGTTCTTC.

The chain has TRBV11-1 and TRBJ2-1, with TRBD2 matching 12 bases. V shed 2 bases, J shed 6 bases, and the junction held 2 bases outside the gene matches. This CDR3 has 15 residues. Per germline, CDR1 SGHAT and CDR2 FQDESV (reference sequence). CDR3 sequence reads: CASSLSSGRANEQFF. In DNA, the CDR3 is TGTGCCAGCAGCTTATCTAGCGGGAGGGCCAATGAGCAGTTCTTC.

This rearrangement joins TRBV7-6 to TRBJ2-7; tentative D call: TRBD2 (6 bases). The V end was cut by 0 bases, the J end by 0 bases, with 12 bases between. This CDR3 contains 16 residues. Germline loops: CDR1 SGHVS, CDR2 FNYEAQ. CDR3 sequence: CASSLAPGTPSYEQYF. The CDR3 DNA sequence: TGTGCCAGCAGCTTAGCCCCAGGGACTCCCTCCTACGAGCAGTACTTC. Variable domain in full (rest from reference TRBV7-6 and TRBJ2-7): GAGVSQSPRYKVTKRGQDVALRCDPISGHVSLYWYRQALGQGPEFLTYFNYEAQQDKSGLPNDRFSAERPEGSISTLTIQRTEQRDSAMYRCASSLAPGTPSYEQYFGPGTRLTVT.

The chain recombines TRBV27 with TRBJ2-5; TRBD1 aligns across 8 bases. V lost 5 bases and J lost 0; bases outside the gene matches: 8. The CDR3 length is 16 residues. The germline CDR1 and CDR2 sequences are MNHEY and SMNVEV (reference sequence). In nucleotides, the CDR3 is TGTGCCAGCAGTCGTCAGGGGGCGGTGGACCAAGAGACCCAGTACTTC. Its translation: CASSRQGAVDQETQYF.